Listed below are T cell receptor beta chains from one sample, sequenced in a study of tumor-infiltrating lymphocytes in primary liver carcinoma. TCRdb reanalysed the multiplex PCR reads using MiXCR and keeps one entry per CDR3 protein. The table includes 90,000 to 150,000 distinct CDR3 sequences, approximately 71% detected once. Sequenced sample: tumor-adjacent normal liver tissue. These receptors were taken from a woman aged 55-69 years with primary liver carcinoma and hepatitis B virus infection. Each CDR3 is given with its conserved first and last residue. Each record gives: CDR3 protein, V gene, J gene.

CDR3aa: CDSSLGGMDTGELFF
v_gene: TRBV11-2
j_gene: TRBJ2-2

CDR3aa: CASIESGGWDIQYF
v_gene: TRBV10-2
j_gene: TRBJ2-4

CDR3aa: CASRDGATEQYF
v_gene: TRBV10-2
j_gene: TRBJ2-7

CDR3aa: CVSRRGQTFEQYF
v_gene: TRBV10-2
j_gene: TRBJ2-7

CDR3aa: CDSSFGQGIPYEQYF
v_gene: TRBV12-3/TRBV12-4
j_gene: TRBJ2-7

CDR3aa: CASTPARLAGGGETQYF
v_gene: TRBV2
j_gene: TRBJ2-5

CDR3aa: CTSIRLSGLDTQYF
v_gene: TRBV6-5
j_gene: TRBJ2-3

CDR3aa: CASSRRASTDTQYF
v_gene: TRBV5-5
j_gene: TRBJ2-3

CDR3aa: CSDRASGRNEQFF
v_gene: TRBV20-1
j_gene: TRBJ2-1

CDR3aa: CANNQESQDTQYF
v_gene: TRBV14
j_gene: TRBJ2-3

CDR3aa: CVGSLDWETQYF
v_gene: TRBV11-2
j_gene: TRBJ2-5

CDR3aa: CASSFLALDSYEQYF
v_gene: TRBV7-8
j_gene: TRBJ2-7

CDR3aa: CASSPRAGDFYNERFF
v_gene: TRBV14
j_gene: TRBJ2-1

CDR3aa: CTSSLAAGVTDMQYF
v_gene: TRBV5-4
j_gene: TRBJ2-3

CDR3aa: CASAQRSSSYNEQFF
v_gene: TRBV11-1
j_gene: TRBJ2-1

CDR3aa: CSIKRTSSYEQYF
v_gene: TRBV29-1
j_gene: TRBJ2-7

CDR3aa: CASSFVHYTDTQYF
v_gene: TRBV28
j_gene: TRBJ2-3

CDR3aa: CASIKGTAGTQYF
v_gene: TRBV12-3/TRBV12-4
j_gene: TRBJ2-5

CDR3aa: CASSSQALTDTQYF
v_gene: TRBV6-5
j_gene: TRBJ2-3

CDR3aa: CAISESERESSYNEHSF
v_gene: TRBV10-3
j_gene: TRBJ2-1

CDR3aa: CSVDGTGACETQYF
v_gene: TRBV29-1
j_gene: TRBJ2-5

CDR3aa: CASSQERGRAWETQYF
v_gene: TRBV4-1
j_gene: TRBJ2-5

CDR3aa: CASSGRQSPEAFF
v_gene: TRBV25-1
j_gene: TRBJ1-1

CDR3aa: CTSSPGTGGNYEQYF
v_gene: TRBV11-3
j_gene: TRBJ2-7

CDR3aa: CANLGGDMNSDTEAFF
v_gene: TRBV12-3/TRBV12-4
j_gene: TRBJ1-1

CDR3aa: CSARPNGTSGIYEHYF
v_gene: TRBV29-1
j_gene: TRBJ2-7

CDR3aa: CASSLGDRLAVSSYEQNF
v_gene: TRBV12-3/TRBV12-4
j_gene: TRBJ2-7

CDR3aa: CANSPPGAEGTPLHF
v_gene: TRBV18
j_gene: TRBJ1-6

CDR3aa: CASSLLGLAGGNPYEQHF
v_gene: TRBV28
j_gene: TRBJ2-7

CDR3aa: CASSDAGQRNEKLFF
v_gene: TRBV11-2
j_gene: TRBJ1-4

CDR3aa: CASSSTGADIQYF
v_gene: TRBV11-2
j_gene: TRBJ2-3

CDR3aa: CASSTTQPGSYEQYF
v_gene: TRBV5-1
j_gene: TRBJ2-7

CDR3aa: CASSHGQGGAEAFF
v_gene: TRBV6-5
j_gene: TRBJ1-1

CDR3aa: CTSNLRTTTDTQYF
v_gene: TRBV11-3
j_gene: TRBJ2-3

CDR3aa: CASSLALSTDTRYF
v_gene: TRBV5-1
j_gene: TRBJ2-3

CDR3aa: CAWMVGSLANTGELFF
v_gene: TRBV30
j_gene: TRBJ2-2

CDR3aa: CSIDGYRTHDEQFF
v_gene: TRBV29-1
j_gene: TRBJ2-1

CDR3aa: CASNVRLAEYERYF
v_gene: TRBV4-1
j_gene: TRBJ2-7